This TCR beta chain was sequenced for a study of blood T cells in healthy people across ages. Whole-study results and caveats: Naive CD4+ cells and diversity were both higher in long-lived donors than in aged donors.

Primed by a sample-barcoded 5' primer and a J-beta primer mix, a second PCR proceeded for roughly 7 to 11 cycles. The yield of each sample was at least 3 million CDR3-containing paired-end reads. TCRdb passed the 5' RACE reads through MiXCR, listing each CDR3 protein once. The sample shows approximately 1,700,000 distinct CDR3 sequences, more than 35% of them seen only once. CDR1 is SGHAT, CDR2 FQNNGV, per germline. Losses at the gene ends were 6 bases for V and 2 bases for J; bases not matched to a gene: 13. This CDR3 has 17 amino acids. To note about this clonotype: Its antigen is unidentified.

Whenever a sample was processed, at least 6 million PBMCs were isolated. V usage is TRBV11-2 and J usage is TRBJ2-5; 9 positions agree with TRBD2. The specimen was blood. The clonotype originates from a human donor in good health. This CDR3 reads CASRRPGLARQQETQYF. The CDR3, as DNA: TGTGCCAGCAGACGACCGGGACTAGCAAGACAACAAGAGACCCAGTACTTC.